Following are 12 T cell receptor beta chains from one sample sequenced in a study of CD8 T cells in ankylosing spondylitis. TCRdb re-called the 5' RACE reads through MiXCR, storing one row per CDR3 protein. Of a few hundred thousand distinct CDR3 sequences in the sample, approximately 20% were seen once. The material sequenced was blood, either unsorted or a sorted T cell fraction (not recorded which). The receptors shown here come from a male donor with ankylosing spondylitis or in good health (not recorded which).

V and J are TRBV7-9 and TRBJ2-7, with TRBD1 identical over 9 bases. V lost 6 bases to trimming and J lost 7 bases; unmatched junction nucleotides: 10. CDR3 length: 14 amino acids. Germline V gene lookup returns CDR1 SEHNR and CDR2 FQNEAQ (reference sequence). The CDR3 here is CASSPPKQGAEQYF. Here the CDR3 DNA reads TGTGCCAGCAGTCCGCCCAAACAGGGGGCGGAGCAGTACTTC.

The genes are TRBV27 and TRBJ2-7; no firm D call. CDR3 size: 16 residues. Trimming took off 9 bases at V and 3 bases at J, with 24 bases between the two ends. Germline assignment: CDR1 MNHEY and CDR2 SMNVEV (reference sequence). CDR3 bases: TGTGCCAGTAGACAATCGGCTTCCCTGGCATTCTACGAGCAGTACTTC. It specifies CASRQSASLAFYEQYF.

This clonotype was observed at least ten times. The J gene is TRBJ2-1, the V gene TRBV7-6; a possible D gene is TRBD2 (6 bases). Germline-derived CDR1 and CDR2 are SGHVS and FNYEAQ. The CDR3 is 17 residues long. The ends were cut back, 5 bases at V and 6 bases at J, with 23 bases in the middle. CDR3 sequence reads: CASSHVSGEPLGNEQFF. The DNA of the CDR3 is TGTGCCAGCAGCCACGTGTCGGGAGAGCCGTTAGGCAATGAGCAGTTCTTC.

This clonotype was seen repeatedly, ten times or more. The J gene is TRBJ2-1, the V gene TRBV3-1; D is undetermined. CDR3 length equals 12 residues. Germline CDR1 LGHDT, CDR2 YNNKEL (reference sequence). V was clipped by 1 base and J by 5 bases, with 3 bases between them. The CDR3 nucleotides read TGTGCCAGCAGCCAAGGTAACAATGAGCAGTTCTTC. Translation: CASSQGNNEQFF.

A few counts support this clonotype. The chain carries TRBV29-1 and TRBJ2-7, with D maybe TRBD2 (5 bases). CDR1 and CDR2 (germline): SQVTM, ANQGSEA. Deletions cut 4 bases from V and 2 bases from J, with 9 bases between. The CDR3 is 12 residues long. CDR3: CSVVAGPYEQYF. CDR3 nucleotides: TGCAGCGTTGTGGCGGGTCCCTACGAGCAGTACTTC.

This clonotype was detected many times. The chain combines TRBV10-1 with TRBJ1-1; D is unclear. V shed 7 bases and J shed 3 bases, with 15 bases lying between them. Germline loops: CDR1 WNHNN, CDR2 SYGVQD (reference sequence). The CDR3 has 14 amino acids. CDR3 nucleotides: TGCGCCAGCAAGTTGACGCTTTCGGACACTGAAGCTTTCTTT. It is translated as CASKLTLSDTEAFF.

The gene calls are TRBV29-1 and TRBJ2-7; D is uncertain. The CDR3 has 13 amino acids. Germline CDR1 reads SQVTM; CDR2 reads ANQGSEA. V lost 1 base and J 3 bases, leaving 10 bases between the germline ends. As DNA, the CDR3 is TGCAGCGTTGAAGCCCTTGACAACTACGAGCAGTACTTC. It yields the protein CSVEALDNYEQYF.

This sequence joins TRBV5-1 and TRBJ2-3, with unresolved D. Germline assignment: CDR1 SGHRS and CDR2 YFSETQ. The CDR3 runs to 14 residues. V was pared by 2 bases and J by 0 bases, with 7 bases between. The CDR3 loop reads CASSFSESTDTQYF. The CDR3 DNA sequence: TGCGCCAGCAGCTTCAGCGAGAGCACAGATACGCAGTATTTT.

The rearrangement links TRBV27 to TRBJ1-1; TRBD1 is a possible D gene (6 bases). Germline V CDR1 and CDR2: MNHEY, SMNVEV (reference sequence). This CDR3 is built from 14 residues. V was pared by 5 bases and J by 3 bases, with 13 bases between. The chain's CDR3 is CASSITDSHTEAFF. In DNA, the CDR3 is TGTGCCAGCAGTATAACGGACAGCCACACTGAAGCTTTCTTT.

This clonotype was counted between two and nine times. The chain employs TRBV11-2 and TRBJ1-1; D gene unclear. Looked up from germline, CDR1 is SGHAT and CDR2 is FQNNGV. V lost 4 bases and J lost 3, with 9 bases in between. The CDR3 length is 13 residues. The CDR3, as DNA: TGTGCCAGCAGCTCGGAGGGATACACTGAAGCTTTCTTT. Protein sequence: CASSSEGYTEAFF. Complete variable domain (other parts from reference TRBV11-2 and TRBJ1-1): EAGVAQSPRYKIIEKRQSVAFWCNPISGHATLYWYQQILGQGPKLLIQFQNNGVVDDSQLPKDRFSAERLKGVDSTLKIQPAKLEDSAVYLCASSSEGYTEAFFGQGTRLTVV.

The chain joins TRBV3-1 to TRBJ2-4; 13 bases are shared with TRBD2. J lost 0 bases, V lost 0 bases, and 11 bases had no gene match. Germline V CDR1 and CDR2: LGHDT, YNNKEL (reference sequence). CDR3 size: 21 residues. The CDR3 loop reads CASSQEPGLAGYRLAKNIQYF. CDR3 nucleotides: TGTGCCAGCAGCCAAGAGCCGGGACTAGCGGGATATCGACTAGCCAAAAACATTCAGTACTTC.

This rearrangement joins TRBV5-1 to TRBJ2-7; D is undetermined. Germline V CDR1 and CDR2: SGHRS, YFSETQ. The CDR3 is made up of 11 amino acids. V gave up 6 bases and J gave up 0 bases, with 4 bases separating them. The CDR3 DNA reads TGCGCCAGCAAGAGCTCCTACGAGCAGTACTTC. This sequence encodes CASKSSYEQYF.